This TCR beta chain was sequenced in a study of T cell responses to AZD1222 COVID-19 vaccine. Assay: immunoSEQ multiplex PCR; the TCRdb copy retains only in-frame clones and omits some. The profile shows 180,000 or so clones, roughly 91% of them singletons. The source of this sequence is an adult who received the AZD1222 COVID-19 vaccine. This specimen was peripheral blood, taken 28 days after the second AZD1222 dose.

The chain's CDR3 is CASSLRGDGYNEQFF. CDR3 in DNA: TGTGCCAGCAGCTTACGGGGTGACGGTTACAATGAGCAGTTCTTC. V usage is TRBV11-2 and J usage is TRBJ2-1; the D gene is possibly TRBD2 (5 bases). The CDR3 sequence is 15 residues long. The germline CDR1 and CDR2 sequences are SGHAT and FQNNGV. Trimming removed 2 bases at V and 4 bases at J, with 12 bases between.